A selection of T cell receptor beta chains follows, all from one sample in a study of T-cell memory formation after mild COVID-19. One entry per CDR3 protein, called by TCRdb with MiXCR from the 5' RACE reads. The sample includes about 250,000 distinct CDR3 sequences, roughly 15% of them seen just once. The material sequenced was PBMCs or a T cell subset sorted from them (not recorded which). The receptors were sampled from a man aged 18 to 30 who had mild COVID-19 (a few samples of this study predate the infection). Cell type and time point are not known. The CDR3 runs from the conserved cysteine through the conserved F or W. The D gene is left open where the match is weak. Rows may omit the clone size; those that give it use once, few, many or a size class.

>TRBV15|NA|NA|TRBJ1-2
TGTGCCACCAGCAGGTCCTCCCCCGGGACACCGACTAACTATGGCTACACCTTC
CATSRSSPGTPTNYGYTF
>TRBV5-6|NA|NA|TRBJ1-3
TGTGCCAGCAGCTCTGGCCTACTGAGAGGGTGGTTTTCTGGAAACACCATATATTTT
CASSSGLLRGWFSGNTIYF
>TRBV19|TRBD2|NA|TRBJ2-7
TGTGCCAGTAGTTCCCGCGGGAGCTCCTACGAGCAGTACTTC
CASSSRGSSYEQYF
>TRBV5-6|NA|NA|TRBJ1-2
TGTGCCAGCAGCTTTGGTGGGGGGGTCGGATCCCAGGATCCAGGCTACACCTTC
CASSFGGGVGSQDPGYTF
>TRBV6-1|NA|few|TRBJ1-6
TGTGCCAGCCTTCGGGCTTATAATTCACCCCTCCACTTT
CASLRAYNSPLHF
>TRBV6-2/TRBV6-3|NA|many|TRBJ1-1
TGTGCCAGCAGTGGACGATTGTCTAGGGGTTTTCGGACTGAAGCTTTCTTT
CASSGRLSRGFRTEAFF
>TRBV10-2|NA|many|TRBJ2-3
TGCGCCAGCAGTGATTGGGGGGCCACAGATACGCAGTATTTT
CASSDWGATDTQYF
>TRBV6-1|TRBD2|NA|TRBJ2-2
TGTGCCAGCACTCCAGCGGGAGTCACCGGGGAGCTGTTTTTT
CASTPAGVTGELFF
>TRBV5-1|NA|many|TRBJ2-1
TGCGCCAGCAGCTTGGGGGACACCCCCTACAATGAGCAGTTCTTC
CASSLGDTPYNEQFF
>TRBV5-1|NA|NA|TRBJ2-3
TGCGCCAGCTGGGCAGGCCGCACAGGTACGCAGTATTTT
CASWAGRTGTQYF
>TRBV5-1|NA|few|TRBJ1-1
TGCGCCAGCAGCTCCTCGTCTCAGGGGATGAACACTGAAGCTTTCTTT
CASSSSSQGMNTEAFF
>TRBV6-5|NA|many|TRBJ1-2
TGTGCCAGCACCCCGGGCGAAAACTATGGCTACACCTTC
CASTPGENYGYTF
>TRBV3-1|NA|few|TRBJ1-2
TGTGCCAGCAGCCAAGAGGTAATCTATAACGGCTACACCTTC
CASSQEVIYNGYTF
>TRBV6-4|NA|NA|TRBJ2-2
TGTGCCAGCAGTGAAACCCCTAACACCGGGGAGCTGTTTTTT
CASSETPNTGELFF
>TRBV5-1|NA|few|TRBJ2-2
TGCGCCAGCAGCTTTTCAGGACTCAACGCGAACACCGGGGAGCTGTTTTTT
CASSFSGLNANTGELFF
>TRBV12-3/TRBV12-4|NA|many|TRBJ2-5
TGTGCCAGCAGTTCCTTGAACAGACAAGAGACCCAGTACTTC
CASSSLNRQETQYF
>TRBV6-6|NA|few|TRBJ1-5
TGTGCCAGCAGTTACTCGATGGGCAGAAATCAGCCCCAGCATTTT
CASSYSMGRNQPQHF
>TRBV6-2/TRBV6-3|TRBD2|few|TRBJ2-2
TGTGCCTTCGGGGGGGGGCCGCGCCGAGAAACCGGGGAGCTGTTTTTT
CAFGGGPRRETGELFF
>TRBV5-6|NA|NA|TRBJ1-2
TGTGCCAGCAGCTTGGCCTGGGTTCGCGCGGGAGCTGGCTACACCTTC
CASSLAWVRAGAGYTF
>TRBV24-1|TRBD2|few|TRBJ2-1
TGTGCCACAGACCCCGGGACTAGTTCCTACAATGAGCAGTTCTTC
CATDPGTSSYNEQFF
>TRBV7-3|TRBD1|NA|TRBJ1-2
TGTGCCAGCAGCTTAAACTTCGGGACAGGGATGTCGGGCTACACCTTC
CASSLNFGTGMSGYTF
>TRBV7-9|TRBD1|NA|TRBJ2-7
TGTGCCAGCAGCCGGGGACAGGGGGCGGGCGAGCAGTACTTC
CASSRGQGAGEQYF
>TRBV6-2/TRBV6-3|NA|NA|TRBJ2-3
TGTGCCAGCAGTACGCGGGCTGAAAGGACAGATACGCAGTATTTT
CASSTRAERTDTQYF
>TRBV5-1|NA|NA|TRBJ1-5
TGCGCCAGCAGCTTGGCCTCCGGGGGCGGACAGCCCCAGCATTTT
CASSLASGGGQPQHF
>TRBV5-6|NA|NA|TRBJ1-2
TGTGCCAGCAGTTCGGGACAAAGGACTAACTATGGCTACACCTTC
CASSSGQRTNYGYTF
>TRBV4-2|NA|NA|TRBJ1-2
TGTGCCAGCAGCCAAGAGGGAAAAGGTGGCTACACCTTC
CASSQEGKGGYTF